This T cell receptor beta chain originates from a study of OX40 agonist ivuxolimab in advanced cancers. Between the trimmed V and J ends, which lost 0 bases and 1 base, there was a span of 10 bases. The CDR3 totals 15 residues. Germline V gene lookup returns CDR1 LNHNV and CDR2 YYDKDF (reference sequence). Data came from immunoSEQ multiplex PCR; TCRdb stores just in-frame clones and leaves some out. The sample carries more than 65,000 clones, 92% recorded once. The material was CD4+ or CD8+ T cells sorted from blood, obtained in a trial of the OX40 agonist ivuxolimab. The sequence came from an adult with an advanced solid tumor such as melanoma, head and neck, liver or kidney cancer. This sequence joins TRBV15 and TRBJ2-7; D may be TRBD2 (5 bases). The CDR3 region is CATSRDLAGSYEQYF. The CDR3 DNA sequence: TGTGCCACCAGCAGAGATCTCGCGGGTTCCTACGAGCAGTACTTC. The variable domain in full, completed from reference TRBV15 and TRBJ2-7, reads DAMVIQNPRYQVTQFGKPVTLSCSQTLNHNVMYWYQQKSSQAPKLLFHYYDKDFNNEADTPDNFQSRRPNTSFCFLDIRSPGLGDTAMYLCATSRDLAGSYEQYFGPGTRLTVT.